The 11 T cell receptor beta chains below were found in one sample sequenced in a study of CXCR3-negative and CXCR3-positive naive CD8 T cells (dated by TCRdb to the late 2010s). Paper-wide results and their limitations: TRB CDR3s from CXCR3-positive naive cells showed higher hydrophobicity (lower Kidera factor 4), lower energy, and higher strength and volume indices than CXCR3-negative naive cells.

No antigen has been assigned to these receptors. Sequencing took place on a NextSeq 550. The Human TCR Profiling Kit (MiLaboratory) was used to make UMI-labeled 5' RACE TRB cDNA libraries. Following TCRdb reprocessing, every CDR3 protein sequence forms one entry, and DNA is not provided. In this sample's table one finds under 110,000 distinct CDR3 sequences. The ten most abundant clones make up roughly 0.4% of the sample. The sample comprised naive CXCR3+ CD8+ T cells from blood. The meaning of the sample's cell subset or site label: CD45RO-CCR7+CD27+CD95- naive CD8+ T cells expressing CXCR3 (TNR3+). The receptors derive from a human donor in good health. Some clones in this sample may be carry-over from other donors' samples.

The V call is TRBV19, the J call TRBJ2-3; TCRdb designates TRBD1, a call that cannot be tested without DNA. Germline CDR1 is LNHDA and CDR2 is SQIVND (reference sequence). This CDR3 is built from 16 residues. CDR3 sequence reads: CASSIGAGGLADTQYF. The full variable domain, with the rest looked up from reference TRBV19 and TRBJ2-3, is DGGITQSPKYLFRKEGQNVTLSCEQNLNHDAMYWYRQDPGQGLRLIYYSQIVNDFQKGDIAEGYSVSREKKESFPLTVTSAQKNPTAFYLCASSIGAGGLADTQYFGPGTRLTVL.

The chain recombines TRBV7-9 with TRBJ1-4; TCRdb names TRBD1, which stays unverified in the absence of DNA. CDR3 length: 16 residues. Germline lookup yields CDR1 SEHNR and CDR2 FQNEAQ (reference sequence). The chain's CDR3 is CASSSRPGTGPEKLFF.

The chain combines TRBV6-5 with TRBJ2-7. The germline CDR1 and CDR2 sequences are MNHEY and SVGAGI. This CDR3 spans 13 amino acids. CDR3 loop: CASSQSSLEQQYF.

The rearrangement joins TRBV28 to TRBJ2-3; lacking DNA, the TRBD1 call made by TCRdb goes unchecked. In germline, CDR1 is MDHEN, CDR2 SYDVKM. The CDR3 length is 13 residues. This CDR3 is CASSETGSGTQYF.

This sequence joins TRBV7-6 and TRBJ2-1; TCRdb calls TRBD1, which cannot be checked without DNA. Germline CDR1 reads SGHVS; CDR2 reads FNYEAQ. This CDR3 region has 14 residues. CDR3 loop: CASSPGQGYNEQFF.

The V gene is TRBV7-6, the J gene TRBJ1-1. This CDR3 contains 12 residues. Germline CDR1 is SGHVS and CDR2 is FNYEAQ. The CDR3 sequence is CASSLFFTEAFF.

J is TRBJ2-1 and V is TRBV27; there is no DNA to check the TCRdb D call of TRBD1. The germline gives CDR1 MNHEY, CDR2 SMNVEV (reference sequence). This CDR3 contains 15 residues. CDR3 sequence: CASSSPGTGADEQFF.

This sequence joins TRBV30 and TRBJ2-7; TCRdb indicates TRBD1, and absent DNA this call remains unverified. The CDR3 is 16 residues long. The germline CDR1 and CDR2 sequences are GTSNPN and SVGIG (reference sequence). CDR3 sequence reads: CAWSVPNPGIDYEQYF.

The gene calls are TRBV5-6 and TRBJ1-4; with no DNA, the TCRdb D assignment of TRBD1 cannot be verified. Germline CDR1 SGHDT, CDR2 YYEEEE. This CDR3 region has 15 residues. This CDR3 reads CASSLAGQSNEKLFF.

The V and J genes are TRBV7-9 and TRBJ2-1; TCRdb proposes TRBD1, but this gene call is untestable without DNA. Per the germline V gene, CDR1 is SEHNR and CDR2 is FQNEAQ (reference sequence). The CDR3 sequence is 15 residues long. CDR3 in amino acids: CASSSRTDSYNEQFF.

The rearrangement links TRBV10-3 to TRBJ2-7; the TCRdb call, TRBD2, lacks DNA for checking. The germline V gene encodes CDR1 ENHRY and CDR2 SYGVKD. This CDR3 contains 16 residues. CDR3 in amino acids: CAISLEAGVYALEQYF.